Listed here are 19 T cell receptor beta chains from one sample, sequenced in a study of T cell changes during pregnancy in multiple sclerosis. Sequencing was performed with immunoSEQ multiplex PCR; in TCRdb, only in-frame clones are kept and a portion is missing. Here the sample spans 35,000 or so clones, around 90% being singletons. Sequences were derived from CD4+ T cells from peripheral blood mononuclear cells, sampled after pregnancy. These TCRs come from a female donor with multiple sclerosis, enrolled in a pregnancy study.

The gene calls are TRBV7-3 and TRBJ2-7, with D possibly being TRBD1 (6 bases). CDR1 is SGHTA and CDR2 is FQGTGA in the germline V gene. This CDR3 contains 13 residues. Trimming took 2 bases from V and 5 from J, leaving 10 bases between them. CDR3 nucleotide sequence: TGTGCCAGCAGCTTAGACAGGCTCAACGAGCAGTACTTC. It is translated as CASSLDRLNEQYF.

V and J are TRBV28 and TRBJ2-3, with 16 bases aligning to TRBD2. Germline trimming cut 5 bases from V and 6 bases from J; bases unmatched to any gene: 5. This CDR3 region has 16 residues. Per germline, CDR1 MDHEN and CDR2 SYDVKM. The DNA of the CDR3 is TGTGCCAGCAGTCAGGGACTAGCGGGAGGGGCGGATACGCAGTATTTT. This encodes CASSQGLAGGADTQYF. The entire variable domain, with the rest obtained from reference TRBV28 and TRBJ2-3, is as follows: DVKVTQSSRYLVKRTGEKVFLECVQDMDHENMFWYRQDPGLGLRLIYFSYDVKMKEKGDIPEGYSVSREKKERFSLILESASTNQTSMYLCASSQGLAGGADTQYFGPGTRLTVL.

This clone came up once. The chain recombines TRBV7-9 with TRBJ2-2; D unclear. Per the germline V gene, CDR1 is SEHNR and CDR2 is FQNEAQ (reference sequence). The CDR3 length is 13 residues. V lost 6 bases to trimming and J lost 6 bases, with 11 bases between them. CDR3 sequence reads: CASSPTAPGELFF. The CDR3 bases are TGTGCCAGCAGTCCTACTGCTCCCGGGGAGCTGTTTTTT.

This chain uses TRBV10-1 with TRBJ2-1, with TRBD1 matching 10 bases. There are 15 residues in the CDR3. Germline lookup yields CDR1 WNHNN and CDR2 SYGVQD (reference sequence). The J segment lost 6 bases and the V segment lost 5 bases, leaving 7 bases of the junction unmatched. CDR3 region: CASSSGTGEGNEQFF. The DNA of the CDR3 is TGCGCCAGCAGTTCCGGGACAGGGGAGGGCAATGAGCAGTTCTTC.

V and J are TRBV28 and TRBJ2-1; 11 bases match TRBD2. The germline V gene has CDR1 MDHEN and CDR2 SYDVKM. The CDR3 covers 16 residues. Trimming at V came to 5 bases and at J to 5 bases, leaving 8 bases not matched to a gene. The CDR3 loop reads CASSTTGTSGHNEQFF. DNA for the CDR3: TGTGCCAGCAGTACCACCGGGACTAGCGGACACAATGAGCAGTTCTTC. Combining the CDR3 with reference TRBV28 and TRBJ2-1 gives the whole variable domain DVKVTQSSRYLVKRTGEKVFLECVQDMDHENMFWYRQDPGLGLRLIYFSYDVKMKEKGDIPEGYSVSREKKERFSLILESASTNQTSMYLCASSTTGTSGHNEQFFGPGTRLTVL.

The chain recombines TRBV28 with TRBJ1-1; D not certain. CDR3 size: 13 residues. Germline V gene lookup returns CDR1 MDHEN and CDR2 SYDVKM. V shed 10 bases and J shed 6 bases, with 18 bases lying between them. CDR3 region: CATRGPREAEAFF. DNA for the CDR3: TGTGCCACCCGCGGGCCCCGAGAGGCTGAAGCTTTCTTT.

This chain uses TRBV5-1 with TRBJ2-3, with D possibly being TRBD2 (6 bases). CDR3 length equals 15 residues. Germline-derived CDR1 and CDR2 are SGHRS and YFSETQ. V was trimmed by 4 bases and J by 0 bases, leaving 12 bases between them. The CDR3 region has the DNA TGCGCCAGCAGCCTCCGCGGGGTGAGCACAGATACGCAGTATTTT. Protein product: CASSLRGVSTDTQYF.

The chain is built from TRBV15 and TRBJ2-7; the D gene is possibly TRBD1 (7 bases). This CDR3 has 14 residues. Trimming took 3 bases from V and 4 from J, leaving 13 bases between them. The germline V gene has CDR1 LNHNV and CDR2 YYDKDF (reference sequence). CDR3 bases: TGTGCCACCAGCAGCGGCAGGGGGGATTACGAGCAGTACTTC. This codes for CATSSGRGDYEQYF.

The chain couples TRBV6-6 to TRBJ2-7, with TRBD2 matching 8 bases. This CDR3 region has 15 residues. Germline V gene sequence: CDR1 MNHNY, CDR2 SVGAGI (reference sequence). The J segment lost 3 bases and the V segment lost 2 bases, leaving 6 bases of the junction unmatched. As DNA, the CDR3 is TGTGCCAGCAGTTACGAGAGCGGGGGAGGCTACGAGCAGTACTTC. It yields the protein CASSYESGGGYEQYF.

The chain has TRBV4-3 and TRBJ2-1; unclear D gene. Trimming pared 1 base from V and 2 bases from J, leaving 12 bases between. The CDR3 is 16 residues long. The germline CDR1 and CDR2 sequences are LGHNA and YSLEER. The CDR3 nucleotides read TGCGCCAGCAGCCAAGCAATTACTGAACCCTACAATGAGCAGTTCTTC. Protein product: CASSQAITEPYNEQFF.

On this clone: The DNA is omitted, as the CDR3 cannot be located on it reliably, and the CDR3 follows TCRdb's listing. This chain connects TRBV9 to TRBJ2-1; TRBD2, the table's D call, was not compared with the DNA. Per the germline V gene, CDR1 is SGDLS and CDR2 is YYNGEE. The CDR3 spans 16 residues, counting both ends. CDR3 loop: CASSVGPGGSLNEQFF.

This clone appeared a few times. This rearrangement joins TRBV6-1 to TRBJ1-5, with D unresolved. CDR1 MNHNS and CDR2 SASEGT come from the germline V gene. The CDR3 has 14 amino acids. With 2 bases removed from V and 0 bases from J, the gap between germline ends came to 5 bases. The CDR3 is CASSERVSNQPQHF. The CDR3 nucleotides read TGTGCCAGCAGTGAACGGGTTAGCAATCAGCCCCAGCATTTT.

The CDR3 DNA is TGTGCCAGCAGCCCGGACAGCAACTCTGGAAACACCATATATTTT. Amino acid sequence: CASSPDSNSGNTIYF. The J gene is TRBJ1-3, the V gene TRBV7-9; weak D call: TRBD1 (6 bases). Trimming removed 5 bases at V and 0 bases at J, with 11 bases between. CDR1 is SEHNR, CDR2 FQNEAQ, per germline (reference sequence). CDR3 size: 15 residues.

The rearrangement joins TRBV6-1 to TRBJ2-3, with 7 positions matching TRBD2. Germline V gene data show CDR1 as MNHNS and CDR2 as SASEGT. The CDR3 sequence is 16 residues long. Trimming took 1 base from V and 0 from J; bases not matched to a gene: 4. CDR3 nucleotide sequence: TGTGCCAGCAGTGAAGGGGCTAGCGGAAGCACAGATACGCAGTATTTT. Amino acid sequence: CASSEGASGSTDTQYF.

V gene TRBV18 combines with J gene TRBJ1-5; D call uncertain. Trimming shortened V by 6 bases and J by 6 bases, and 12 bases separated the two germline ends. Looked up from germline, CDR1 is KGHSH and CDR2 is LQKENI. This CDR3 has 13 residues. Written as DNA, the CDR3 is TGTGCCAGCTCGAAAGCTCCTGGTCAGCCCCAGCATTTT. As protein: CASSKAPGQPQHF.

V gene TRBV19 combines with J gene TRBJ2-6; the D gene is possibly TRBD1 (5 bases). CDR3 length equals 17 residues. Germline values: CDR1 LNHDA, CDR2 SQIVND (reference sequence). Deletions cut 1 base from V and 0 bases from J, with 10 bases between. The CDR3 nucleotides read TGTGCCAGTAGTATAGGACAGATGTACTCTGGGGCCAACGTCCTGACTTTC. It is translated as CASSIGQMYSGANVLTF.

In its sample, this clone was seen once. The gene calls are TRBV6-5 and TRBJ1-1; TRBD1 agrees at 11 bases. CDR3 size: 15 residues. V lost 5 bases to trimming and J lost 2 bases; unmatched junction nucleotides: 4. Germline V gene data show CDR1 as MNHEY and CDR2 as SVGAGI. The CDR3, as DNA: TGTGCCAGCAGTATTCGGACAGGGGGCAACACTGAAGCTTTCTTT. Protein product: CASSIRTGGNTEAFF.

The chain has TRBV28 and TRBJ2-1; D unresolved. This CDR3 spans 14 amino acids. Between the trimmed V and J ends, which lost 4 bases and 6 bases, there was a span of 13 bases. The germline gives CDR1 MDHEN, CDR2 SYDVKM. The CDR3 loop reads CASSSPTWSNEQFF. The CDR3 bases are TGTGCCAGCAGTTCCCCCACATGGAGCAATGAGCAGTTCTTC.

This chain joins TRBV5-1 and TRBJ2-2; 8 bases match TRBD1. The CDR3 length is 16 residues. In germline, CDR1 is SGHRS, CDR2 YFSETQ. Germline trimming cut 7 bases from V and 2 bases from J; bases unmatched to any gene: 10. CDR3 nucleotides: TGCGCCAGCTTACCGGGACAGGTTCATAACACCGGGGAGCTGTTTTTT. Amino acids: CASLPGQVHNTGELFF.